This T cell receptor beta chain originates from a study of shared clonotypes between healthy human individuals. Study background: CD8 memory received one plate per donor, CD8 naive two, CD4 memory three and CD4 naive three.

Naivety among CD8 cells was defined by CD45RO negativity and positive CCR7 selection, thereby excluding terminally differentiated effector memory CD45RA+ cells. Whole-study findings and limits: The sharing of roughly 5% of naive CD4 clonotypes was seen across several donors.

Points on this clone: Its antigen is not identified.

Evenly divided among several immunoSEQ plates was the genomic DNA of each subset. Authors' analysis steps: Sequence data from immunoSEQ were junction-only and lacked quality scores; consequently, filtering differed. Data came from immunoSEQ multiplex PCR; TCRdb stores just in-frame clones and leaves some out. For V, J and clone size, that table is used; D and trimming come from the DNA. Counted here are hundreds of thousands of clones, roughly nine tenths occurring once; the ten biggest clones make up more than 20%. The CDR3 sequence is 13 residues long. The ends were cut back, 5 bases at V and 3 bases at J, with 10 bases in the middle. Germline lookup yields CDR1 MNHNY and CDR2 SVGAGI (reference sequence).

The specimen was naive CD8+ T cells sorted from blood. The origin of this receptor is a man in his thirties or forties in good health. The chain carries TRBV6-6 and TRBJ2-5, with D perhaps matching TRBD1 (7 bases). The DNA for the CDR3 is TGTGCCAGCAGTCAGGGGGGAGAAGAGACCCAGTACTTC. Its translation: CASSQGGEETQYF.